The 31 T cell receptor beta chains below were found in one sample sequenced in a study of molecular identifiers for immune sequencing clone quantification (dated by TCRdb to the late 2010s). The library was generated by PCR. Sequencing was carried out with an Illumina HiSeq 4000. TCRdb itself trimmed the public reads at Q25 with fastp, ran MiXCR and retained productive beta chains. Rows are combined by CDR3 protein, so each entry shows the most common genes and DNA. This sample comprises 50,000 to 70,000 distinct CDR3 sequences, 18% of them detected only once. Approximately 1.5% of the sample is taken by the ten largest. Sequencing was carried out using naive CD8+ T cells from blood, with Jurkat cell RNA spiked in. Per the publication, the cell subset or site label means: FACS-sorted CD8+CD4-CCR7+CD45RA+ naive T cells. The receptors were sampled from a human donor in good health. Some libraries in this study had Jurkat cell RNA spiked in.

In its sample, this clonotype was seen many times. The chain joins TRBV20-1 to TRBJ2-1; weak D call: TRBD2 (6 bases). This CDR3 has 15 amino acids. Germline CDR1 reads DFQATT; CDR2 reads SNEGSKA (reference sequence). V lost 4 bases, J lost 4 bases, and 17 bases lay in between. CDR3 residues: CSATQRRETYNEQFF. The CDR3 DNA sequence: TGCAGTGCTACCCAACGGAGGGAGACATACAATGAGCAGTTCTTC.

V usage is TRBV12-3 or TRBV12-4 and J usage is TRBJ1-3, with 10 bases that match TRBD1. The trim removed 6 bases at V and 3 bases at J, leaving 5 bases unmatched. This CDR3 spans 15 amino acids. In DNA, the CDR3 is TGTGCCAGCAGGGGGACAGGGGTTAGTGGAAACACCATATATTTT. This translates into CASRGTGVSGNTIYF.

This clonotype was recorded many times. This sequence joins TRBV6-2 or TRBV6-3 and TRBJ2-1; D may correspond to TRBD1 or TRBD2 (5 bases each). V was shortened by 2 bases and J by 8 bases, with 13 bases between the two germline ends. The germline gives CDR1 MNHEY, CDR2 SVGEGT. The CDR3 runs to 14 residues. In DNA, the CDR3 is TGTGCCAGCAGTTACGGGACCCCGGTCCATGAGCAGTTCTTC. This translates into CASSYGTPVHEQFF.

Points on this clonotype: This could be a read error, since a much larger clone is one nucleotide away. The V call is TRBV6-5, the J call TRBJ1-1; D remains unclear. The CDR3 loop spans 11 amino acids. Germline CDR1 reads MNHEY; CDR2 reads SVGAGI. V dropped 6 bases and J dropped 3 bases, with 5 bases sitting between them. CDR3 DNA: TGTGCCAGCAGGGAATACACTGAAGCTTTCTTT. Translated: CASREYTEAFF.

This chain uses TRBV7-8 with TRBJ2-1; a possible D gene is TRBD2 (6 bases). Trimming stripped 5 bases from V and 8 bases from J, with 10 bases between. Germline lookup yields CDR1 SGHVS and CDR2 FQNEAQ. The CDR3 covers 12 residues. CDR3 residues: CASSPSVHEQFF. In DNA, the CDR3 is TGTGCCAGCAGCCCTAGCGTCCATGAGCAGTTCTTC.

This clonotype occurred many times. The V and J genes are TRBV20-1 and TRBJ2-7; maybe TRBD1 (5 bases). V was trimmed by 5 bases and J by 7 bases, leaving 9 bases between them. Germline V CDR1 and CDR2: DFQATT, SNEGSKA (reference sequence). The CDR3 sequence is 10 residues long. The CDR3 DNA sequence: TGCAGTGCTGCCAGGGTTGAGCAGTACTTC. Translation: CSAARVEQYF.

The V and J genes are TRBV20-1 and TRBJ2-1; a possible D gene is TRBD2 (6 bases). The V gene's germline CDR1 is DFQATT and CDR2 SNEGSKA (reference sequence). This CDR3 has 15 amino acids. V lost 6 bases, J lost 3 bases, and 18 bases lay in between. CDR3 sequence (DNA): TGCAGTGCACCTGGGCAGGGACTCAGCTACAATGAGCAGTTCTTC. It codes for CSAPGQGLSYNEQFF.

In this sample, this clonotype turned up a few times. Here the CDR3 reads CATSLDSSSYNEQFF. The CDR3 nucleotides are TGTGCCACCAGCCTTGACTCGAGCTCCTACAATGAGCAGTTCTTC. The chain joins TRBV15 to TRBJ2-1; the D is unclear. V dropped 5 bases and J dropped 0 bases, with 11 bases sitting between them. Germline CDR1 LNHNV, CDR2 YYDKDF (reference sequence). The CDR3 loop spans 15 amino acids.

This clonotype was detected ten times or more. V gene TRBV6-1 combines with J gene TRBJ2-3; no clear D gene. Germline-derived CDR1 and CDR2 are MNHNS and SASEGT. The CDR3 runs to 16 residues. V was pared by 2 bases and J by 5 bases, with 17 bases between. The CDR3 DNA reads as TGTGCCAGCAGTGAATTTGTCACCTCCTCGAGAGATACGCAGTATTTT. Translation: CASSEFVTSSRDTQYF.

The table lists this clonotype with many counts. The chain couples TRBV15 to TRBJ2-3, with 7 nucleotides matching TRBD2. Losses at the gene ends were 0 bases for V and 2 bases for J; bases not matched to a gene: 5. The CDR3 consists of 16 residues. Germline V CDR1 and CDR2: LNHNV, YYDKDF (reference sequence). CDR3 nucleotides: TGTGCCACCAGCAGAGAGGGGGAGGGCCCCACAGATACGCAGTATTTT. The encoded protein is CATSREGEGPTDTQYF.

As for this clonotype: A read error may explain this, as a much larger clone is one base away. The chain carries TRBV19 and TRBJ1-2, with D uncertain. The CDR3 is made up of 13 amino acids. V shed 5 bases and J shed 4 bases, with 11 bases lying between them. CDR1 and CDR2 from the germline V gene are LNHDA and SQIVND (reference sequence). CDR3 coding DNA: TGTGCCAGTAGTCCCCTGATGTCCTATGGCTACACCTTC. Protein product: CASSPLMSYGYTF.

About this clonotype itself: A read error may be the cause here, since a much bigger clone is one base away. The chain carries TRBV20-1 and TRBJ2-1, with TRBD2 matching over 12 bases. The germline CDR1 and CDR2 sequences are DFQATT and SNEGSKA (reference sequence). CDR3 length: 15 residues. V lost 6 bases and J lost 7; bases outside the gene matches: 10. CDR3 loop: CSAERATSGRNEQFF. The CDR3 DNA reads TGCAGTGCGGAGAGGGCCACTAGCGGGAGGAATGAGCAGTTCTTC.

As regards this clonotype: This sequence may be a read error, since a much larger clone differs from it by one base. This rearrangement joins TRBV6-1 to TRBJ2-7; D is possibly TRBD2 (5 bases). The CDR3 extends over 15 amino acids. V was clipped by 1 base and J by 5 bases, with 15 bases between them. The germline CDR1 and CDR2 sequences are MNHNS and SASEGT. The CDR3 spells CASSEEVGPGNEQYF. DNA of the CDR3: TGTGCCAGCAGTGAAGAGGTCGGGCCGGGAAACGAGCAGTACTTC.

Comment on this clonotype: A much bigger clone sits one base away, suggesting this may be a read error. Here the CDR3 omits its conserved ending phenylalanine or tryptophan, so a read error is the likely source. V usage is TRBV11-2 and J usage is TRBJ2-7; D not resolved. CDR1 and CDR2 from the germline V gene are SGHAT and FQNNGV. The length of the CDR3 is 13 residues. Trimming left V 2 bases short and J 2 bases short, with 7 bases between. CDR3 loop: CASSLSGTYEQYS. In nucleotides, the CDR3 is TGTGCCAGCAGCTTATCCGGTACCTACGAGCAGTACTCC.

In its sample, this clonotype was seen many times. This chain joins TRBV5-4 and TRBJ2-7, with D hard to call. V lost 4 bases, J lost 4 bases, and 9 bases lay in between. The CDR3 has 12 amino acids. CDR1 SGHNT and CDR2 YYREEE come from the germline V gene (reference sequence). The CDR3 sequence: CASSLNKYEQYF. CDR3 bases: TGTGCCAGCAGCCTTAACAAGTACGAGCAGTACTTC.

This clonotype was found many times. The chain couples TRBV3-1 to TRBJ2-3; 9 bases match TRBD2. From germline, CDR1 is LGHDT and CDR2 YNNKEL (reference sequence). J lost 4 bases, V lost 1 base, and 15 bases had no gene match. The CDR3 covers 19 residues. The CDR3 DNA sequence: TGTGCCAGCAGCCAAGGTTCCCCGTGGCGGGAGGGTGAGCCAGATACGCAGTATTTT. It yields the protein CASSQGSPWREGEPDTQYF.

This clonotype was recorded at least ten times. The chain employs TRBV7-2 and TRBJ1-3; no reliable D call. Trimming pared 0 bases from V and 5 bases from J, leaving 14 bases between. The CDR3 contains 16 residues. The V gene's germline CDR1 is SGHTA and CDR2 FQGNSA. In nucleotides, the CDR3 is TGTGCCAGCAGCTTAGCGGGCAGGTCGGGCCGAAACACCATATATTTT. Encoded protein: CASSLAGRSGRNTIYF.

For this clonotype: A much larger clone differs from this one at a single base, so this may be a read error. The J gene is TRBJ1-1, the V gene TRBV5-3; maybe TRBD1 (5 bases). TRBV5-3 is filed as an ORF, its function uncertain. The CDR3 contains 15 residues. The CDR3 is CASSLGLGGDTEAFF. CDR3 in DNA: TGTGCCAGCAGCTTGGGACTGGGAGGCGATACTGAAGCTTTCTTT.

In this sample, this clonotype turned up many times. The gene calls are TRBV3-1 and TRBJ2-1, with D perhaps given as TRBD1 or TRBD2 (5 bases each). Germline loops: CDR1 LGHDT, CDR2 YNNKEL (reference sequence). The CDR3 is 18 amino acids. Between the trimmed V and J ends, which lost 4 bases and 4 bases, there was a span of 23 bases. The CDR3 sequence is CASSLLVNGGAHYNEQFF. The CDR3 DNA is TGTGCCAGCAGCCTTCTGGTCAATGGGGGAGCCCATTACAATGAGCAGTTCTTC.

The CDR3 coding sequence is TGTGCCAGCAGCTTTTCTGATTATGGCTACACCTTC. Its protein product is CASSFSDYGYTF. The chain couples TRBV5-5 to TRBJ1-2; D is uncertain. The CDR3 consists of 12 residues. The germline CDR1 and CDR2 sequences are SGHKS and YYEKEE (reference sequence). The V end was cut by 2 bases, the J end by 5 bases, with 7 bases between.

A remark on this clonotype: One end of the junction fails to match germline, which may point to a read error. This chain links TRBV6-5 with TRBJ1-1, with D unclear. Germline V gene sequence: CDR1 MNHEY, CDR2 SVGAGI. The CDR3 spans 14 residues. This CDR3 reads CAGSYAPAGTEAFF. DNA for the CDR3: TGTGCCGGCAGTTATGCCCCCGCGGGCACTGAAGCTTTCTTT.

This clonotype was counted between two and nine times. V is TRBV13 and J is TRBJ2-7; no definite D call. The V and J ends lost 1 base and 2 bases respectively, with 15 bases between them. Germline-derived CDR1 and CDR2 are PRHDT and FYEKMQ (reference sequence). The CDR3 sequence is 16 residues long. CDR3 sequence reads: CASSLALNEGPYEQYF. The CDR3 DNA reads TGTGCCAGCAGCTTAGCACTGAACGAAGGGCCCTACGAGCAGTACTTC.

This clonotype occurred many times. The chain recombines TRBV20-1 with TRBJ2-7; 8 bases line up with TRBD1. J was trimmed by 0 bases and V by 3 bases; bases with no gene match: 4. This CDR3 comprises 14 residues. Looked up from germline, CDR1 is DFQATT and CDR2 is SNEGSKA (reference sequence). The CDR3 here is CSARGDRISYEQYF. The DNA of the CDR3 is TGCAGTGCTAGGGGGGACAGGATCTCCTACGAGCAGTACTTC.

This clonotype turned up a few times. A clone one base away is much larger, so this may be a read error. V and J are TRBV6-6 and TRBJ2-1; D gene unclear. Germline CDR1 MNHNY, CDR2 SVGAGI (reference sequence). The CDR3 spans 11 residues. CDR3 residues: CAGSSVDEQFF. CDR3 DNA: TGTGCCGGCAGTTCCGTGGATGAGCAGTTCTTC.

This rearrangement joins TRBV27 to TRBJ2-7; maybe TRBD2 (5 bases). Germline V gene lookup returns CDR1 MNHEY and CDR2 SMNVEV (reference sequence). Trimming cost V 4 bases and J 3 bases, with 10 bases left between them. This CDR3 spans 13 amino acids. CDR3 sequence (DNA): TGTGCCAGCAGTTCCCAAGGGAGCTACGAGCAGTACTTC. Protein sequence: CASSSQGSYEQYF.

With respect to this clonotype: This could be a read error, since a much larger clone is one nucleotide away. This chain joins TRBV14 and TRBJ1-4; 8 nucleotides match TRBD1. The germline CDR1 and CDR2 sequences are SGHDN and FVKESK. The CDR3 covers 15 residues. The CDR3, as DNA: TGTGCCAGCAGCCTAGGACAGGGAGGAAATGAAAGACTGTTTTTT. The encoded protein is CASSLGQGGNERLFF. The complete variable domain, with remaining parts taken from reference TRBV14 and TRBJ1-4, reads EAGVTQFPSHSVIEKGQTVTLRCDPISGHDNLYWYRRVMGKEIKFLLHFVKESKQDESGMPNNRFLAERTGGTYSTLKVQPAELEDSGVYFCASSLGQGGNERLFFGSGTQLSVL.

This chain links TRBV7-9 with TRBJ2-7; perhaps TRBD2 as D (5 bases). Germline CDR1 and CDR2: SEHNR and FQNEAQ (reference sequence). The CDR3 has 14 amino acids. The V and J ends lost 1 base and 3 bases respectively, with 10 bases between them. CDR3 sequence reads: CASSLGGSNYEQYF. The DNA of the CDR3 is TGTGCCAGCAGCTTAGGAGGGTCTAACTACGAGCAGTACTTC.

Notes on this clonotype: The conserved phenylalanine or tryptophan normally closing the CDR3 is absent here, so this likely arose from a read error. This sequence joins TRBV14 and TRBJ2-1; 7 bases fit TRBD2. Germline values: CDR1 SGHDN, CDR2 FVKESK. V lost 4 bases, J lost 0 bases, and 6 bases stayed unmatched. The CDR3 spans 16 residues. This chain's CDR3 is CASSLVAGVSYNEQFL. The CDR3 bases are TGTGCCAGCAGCCTTGTAGCGGGCGTCTCCTACAATGAGCAGTTCCTC.

On this clonotype: Just one base apart from a much larger clone, this may be a read error. The chain joins TRBV7-9 to TRBJ2-7; 8 bases line up with TRBD2. CDR1 and CDR2 from the germline V gene are SEHNR and FQNEAQ (reference sequence). This CDR3 is 13 amino acids long. Losses at the gene ends were 10 bases for V and 5 bases for J; bases not matched to a gene: 10. The CDR3 nucleotides are TGTGCCACACAAGGTAGCGGGGCCAACGAGCAGTACTTC. As protein: CATQGSGANEQYF. The full variable domain, with the rest looked up from reference TRBV7-9 and TRBJ2-7, is DTGVSQNPRHKITKRGQNVTFRCDPISEHNRLYWYRQTLGQGPEFLTYFQNEAQLEKSRLLSDRFSAERPKGSFSTLEIQRTEQGDSAMYLCATQGSGANEQYFGPGTRLTVT.

There are many counts of this clonotype. CDR3 in amino acids: CASSSGLDTDTQYF. DNA of the CDR3: TGTGCCAGCAGTTCGGGACTAGACACAGATACGCAGTATTTT. The V and J genes are TRBV6-6 and TRBJ2-3, with 8 bases that match TRBD2. The CDR3 loop spans 14 amino acids. The J segment lost 2 bases and the V segment lost 4 bases, leaving 2 bases of the junction unmatched. CDR1 MNHNY and CDR2 SVGAGI come from the germline V gene (reference sequence).

This clonotype came up many times. J is TRBJ1-2 and V is TRBV10-3; D gene uncertain. Trimming left V 0 bases short and J 4 bases short, with 15 bases between. This CDR3 spans 16 amino acids. Germline V lookup: CDR1 ENHRY, CDR2 SYGVKD. The CDR3 DNA reads as TGTGCCATCAGTGAGTCTGCTAACCCGTCCCTCTATGGCTACACCTTC. This sequence encodes CAISESANPSLYGYTF.